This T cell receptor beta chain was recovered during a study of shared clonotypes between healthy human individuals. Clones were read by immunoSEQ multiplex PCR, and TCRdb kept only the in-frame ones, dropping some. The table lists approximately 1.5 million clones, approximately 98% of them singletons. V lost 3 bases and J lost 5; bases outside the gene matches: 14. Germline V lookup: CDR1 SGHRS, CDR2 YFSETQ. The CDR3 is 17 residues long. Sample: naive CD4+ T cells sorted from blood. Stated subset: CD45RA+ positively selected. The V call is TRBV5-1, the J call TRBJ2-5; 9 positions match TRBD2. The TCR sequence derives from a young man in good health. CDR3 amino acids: CASSSPPEREVVETQYF. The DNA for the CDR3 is TGCGCCAGCAGCTCCCCCCCCGAGCGGGAGGTTGTGGAGACCCAGTACTTC.